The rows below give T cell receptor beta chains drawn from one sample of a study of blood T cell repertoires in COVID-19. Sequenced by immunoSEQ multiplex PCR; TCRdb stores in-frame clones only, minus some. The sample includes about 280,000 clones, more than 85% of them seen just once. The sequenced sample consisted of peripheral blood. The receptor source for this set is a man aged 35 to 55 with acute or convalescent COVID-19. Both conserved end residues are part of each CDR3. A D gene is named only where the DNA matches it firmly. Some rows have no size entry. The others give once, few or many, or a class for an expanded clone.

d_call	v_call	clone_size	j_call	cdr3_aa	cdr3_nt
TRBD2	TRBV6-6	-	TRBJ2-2	CAKIPTGGGAPGELFF	TGTGCCAAGATACCTACCGGCGGGGGGGCCCCCGGGGAGCTGTTTTTT
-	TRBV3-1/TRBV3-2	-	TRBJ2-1	CASSQDLGGLHNEQFF	TGTGCCAGCAGCCAAGATTTGGGGGGGCTGCACAATGAGCAGTTCTTC
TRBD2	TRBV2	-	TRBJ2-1	CASSLTSGGTSYNEQFF	TGTGCCAGCAGTCTGACTAGCGGGGGCACCTCCTACAATGAGCAGTTCTTC
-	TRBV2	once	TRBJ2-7	CASSEQAYEQYF	TGTGCCAGCAGTGAACAGGCCTACGAGCAGTACTTC
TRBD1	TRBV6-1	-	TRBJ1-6	CASSERDRHNSPLHF	TGTGCCAGCAGTGAGCGGGACAGGCATAATTCACCCCTCCACTTT
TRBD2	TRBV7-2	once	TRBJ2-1	CASSLALAGTGGQFF	TGTGCCAGCAGCTTAGCCCTAGCGGGGACTGGGGGGCAGTTCTTC
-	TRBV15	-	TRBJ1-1	CATSRDLGEATEAFF	TGTGCCACCAGCAGAGATCTCGGGGAGGCCACTGAAGCTTTCTTT
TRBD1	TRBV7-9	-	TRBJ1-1	CASRSQGVTEAFF	TGTGCCAGCAGGTCACAGGGGGTAACTGAAGCTTTCTTT
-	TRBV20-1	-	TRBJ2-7	CSASTGHYEQYF	TGCAGTGCAAGTACGGGTCACTACGAGCAGTACTTC
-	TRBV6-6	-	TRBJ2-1	CASSYSARDSYNEQFF	TGTGCCAGCAGTTACTCGGCTAGAGACTCCTACAATGAGCAGTTCTTC
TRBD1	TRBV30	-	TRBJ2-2	CAWSGDRARGGELFF	TGTGCCTGGAGTGGGGACAGGGCCCGTGGCGGGGAGCTGTTTTTT
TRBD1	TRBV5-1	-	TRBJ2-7	CASGSGTVFSYEQYF	TGCGCCAGCGGATCCGGGACAGTATTCTCCTACGAGCAGTACTTC
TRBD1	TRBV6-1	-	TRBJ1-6	CASSEAWTGNSPLHF	TGTGCCAGCAGTGAAGCGTGGACAGGGAATTCACCCCTCCACTTT
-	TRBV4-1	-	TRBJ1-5	CASSQENTGRSNQPQHF	TGCGCCAGCAGCCAAGAAAACACAGGCCGGAGCAATCAGCCCCAGCATTTT
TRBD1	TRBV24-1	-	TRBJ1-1	CATSDPGTGSDRAFF	TGTGCCACCAGTGATCCCGGGACAGGGAGTGATCGAGCTTTCTTT
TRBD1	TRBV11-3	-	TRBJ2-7	CASSFGTGASYEQYF	TGTGCCAGCAGCTTCGGGACAGGGGCCTCCTACGAGCAGTACTTC
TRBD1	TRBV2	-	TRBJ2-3	CASTRTGLGDTQYF	TGTGCCAGCACCAGGACAGGATTGGGAGATACGCAGTATTTT
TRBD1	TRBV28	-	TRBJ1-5	CASSSTGVGNQPQHF	TGTGCCAGCAGCTCCACAGGGGTCGGCAATCAGCCCCAGCATTTT
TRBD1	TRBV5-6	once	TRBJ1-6	CASSSGYRGRSSPLHF	TGTGCCAGCAGCTCGGGCTACAGGGGGCGGAGTTCACCCCTCCACTTT
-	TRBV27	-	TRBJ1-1	CASSLLPAMNTEAFF	TGTGCCAGCAGTTTATTGCCAGCGATGAACACTGAAGCTTTCTTT
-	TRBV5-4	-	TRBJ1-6	CASSSPGTRTLNSPLHF	TGTGCCAGCAGCTCCCCCGGGACAAGGACGTTGAATTCACCCCTCCACTTT
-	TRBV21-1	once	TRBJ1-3	CASSKAGRQGPGNTIYF	TGTGCCAGCAGCAAAGCGGGTAGGCAGGGGCCCGGAAACACCATATATTTT
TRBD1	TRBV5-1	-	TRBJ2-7	CASSPRTGLYEQYF	TGCGCCAGCAGCCCCAGGACAGGTTTATACGAGCAGTACTTC
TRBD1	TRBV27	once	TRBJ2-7	CASSFLQTGGNEQYF	TGTGCCAGCAGTTTTCTTCAGACAGGGGGCAACGAGCAGTACTTC
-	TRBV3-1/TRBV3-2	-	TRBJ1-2	CASSHAGVFYGYTF	TGTGCCAGCAGCCACGCCGGGGTTTTCTATGGCTACACCTTC
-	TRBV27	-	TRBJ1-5	CASSYGQWSNQPQHF	TGTGCCAGCAGTTATGGCCAGTGGAGCAATCAGCCCCAGCATTTT
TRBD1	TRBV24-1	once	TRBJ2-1	CATSDLRTGDNEQFF	TGTGCCACCAGTGATTTGCGCACAGGGGACAATGAGCAGTTCTTC
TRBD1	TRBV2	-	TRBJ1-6	CASGQGHNSPLHF	TGTGCCAGCGGACAGGGTCATAATTCACCCCTCCACTTT
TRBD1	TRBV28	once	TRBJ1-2	CASSLIQGASGYTF	TGTGCCAGCAGTTTAATCCAGGGGGCCTCTGGCTACACCTTC
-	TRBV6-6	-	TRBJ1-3	CASSSLGNTIYF	TGTGCCAGCAGTTCCCTGGGAAACACCATATATTTT
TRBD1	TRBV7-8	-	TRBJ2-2	CASSRLLGQGSTGELFF	TGTGCCAGCAGCCGACTCTTAGGACAGGGTAGTACCGGGGAGCTGTTTTTT
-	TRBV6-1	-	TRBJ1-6	CASSVDSLGRYMDSPLHF	TGTGCCAGCAGTGTCGACAGCCTAGGGCGGTATATGGATTCACCCCTCCACTTT
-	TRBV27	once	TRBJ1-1	CASSLNGAYEAFF	TGTGCCAGCAGTTTGAATGGAGCTTATGAAGCTTTCTTT
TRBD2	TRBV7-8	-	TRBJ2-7	CASSLKLPGRGVYEQYF	TGTGCCAGCAGCCTTAAGTTGCCGGGGAGGGGTGTATACGAGCAGTACTTC
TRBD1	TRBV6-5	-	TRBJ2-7	CASSSFGQGREGEQYF	TGTGCCAGCAGTTCCTTTGGACAGGGGAGAGAGGGCGAGCAGTACTTC
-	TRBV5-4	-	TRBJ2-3	CASSLTSTDTQYF	TGTGCCAGCAGTTTGACTAGCACAGATACGCAGTATTTT
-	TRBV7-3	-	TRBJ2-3	CASSPSSSRGDTQYF	TGCGCCAGCAGCCCGTCGTCGTCCCGCGGGGATACGCAGTATTTT
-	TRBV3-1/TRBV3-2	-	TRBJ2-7	CASSQSGTLYEQYF	TGTGCCAGCAGCCAGTCCGGGACACTTTACGAGCAGTACTTC
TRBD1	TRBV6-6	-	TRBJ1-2	CASSWSTGGHYGYTF	TGTGCCAGCAGTTGGAGTACAGGGGGCCACTATGGCTACACCTTC
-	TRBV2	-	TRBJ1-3	CASSEVRGGNTIYF	TGTGCCAGCAGTGAAGTGCGCGGTGGAAACACCATATATTTT
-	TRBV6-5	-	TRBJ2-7	CASSFAGFYEQYF	TGTGCCAGCAGTTTCGCAGGGTTCTACGAGCAGTACTTC
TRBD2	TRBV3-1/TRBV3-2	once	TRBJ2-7	CASSQGTSGGGGQYF	TGTGCCAGCAGCCAGGGGACTAGCGGGGGAGGAGGGCAGTACTTC